The 25 T cell receptor beta chains given below trace back to one sample, sequenced in a study of response to subunit inactivated influenza vaccine. TCRdb re-called the RT-PCR reads with MiXCR, one entry per CDR3 protein. The table has about 780,000 distinct CDR3 sequences, less than 20% seen once. The specimen was PBMCs from blood, collected around 5 days after vaccination. These receptors originate from a man aged 50 or older who received an inactivated influenza vaccine.

The genes are TRBV7-2 and TRBJ2-6; D tentatively reads TRBD1 or TRBD2 (6 bases each). CDR1 and CDR2 (germline): SGHTA, FQGNSA. The CDR3 is 17 residues long. The V and J ends lost 0 bases and 0 bases respectively, with 9 bases between them. This CDR3 reads CASSLAGGFSGANVLTF. In DNA form, the CDR3 reads TGTGCCAGCAGCTTAGCAGGGGGGTTCTCTGGGGCCAACGTCCTGACTTTC.

This clonotype was counted many times. The chain has TRBV5-1 and TRBJ2-5; no firm D call. The germline V gene encodes CDR1 SGHRS and CDR2 YFSETQ. CDR3 size: 14 residues. Deletions cut 2 bases from V and 3 bases from J, with 11 bases between. The CDR3 here is CASSLRGGEETQYF. The CDR3 coding sequence is TGCGCCAGCAGCTTAAGAGGTGGGGAAGAGACCCAGTACTTC. The entire variable domain, with the rest obtained from reference TRBV5-1 and TRBJ2-5, is as follows: KAGVTQTPRYLIKTRGQQVTLSCSPISGHRSVSWYQQTPGQGLQFLFEYFSETQRNKGNFPGRFSGRQFSNSRSEMNVSTLELGDSALYLCASSLRGGEETQYFGPGTRLLVL.

The gene calls are TRBV19 and TRBJ2-6; 8 bases fit TRBD2. The CDR3 runs to 18 residues. With 0 bases clipped from V and 3 bases from J, the junction kept 7 bases outside the gene matches. In germline, CDR1 is LNHDA, CDR2 SQIVND (reference sequence). Written as DNA, the CDR3 is TGTGCCAGTAGTATAGAAGGTCCAAGCGGGAGTGGGGCCAACGTCCTGACTTTC. The encoded protein is CASSIEGPSGSGANVLTF.

With regard to this clonotype: An end of the junction does not agree with germline; a read error may underlie this. The chain has TRBV12-3 or TRBV12-4 and TRBJ1-6, with a tentative D call TRBD1 (5 bases). The CDR3 runs 11 residues. Written as DNA, the CDR3 is TGTGCCAGCAGTTTTCTGGGACCCGGTTACTTT. Translating it yields CASSFLGPGYF.

A few counts support this clonotype. The CDR3 here is CATSDFQTTDTQYF. The CDR3 bases are TGTGCCACCAGTGATTTTCAGACTACAGATACGCAGTATTTT. The J gene is TRBJ2-3, the V gene TRBV24-1; D gene unclear. This CDR3 spans 14 amino acids. CDR1 and CDR2 from the germline V gene are KGHDR and SFDVKD. Deletions cut 1 base from V and 3 bases from J, with 7 bases between.

The V gene is TRBV6-2 or TRBV6-3, the J gene TRBJ2-7; D uncertain. CDR1 is MNHEY, CDR2 SVGEGT, per germline. The CDR3 length is 16 residues. With 4 bases removed from V and 0 bases from J, the gap between germline ends came to 16 bases. Written as DNA, the CDR3 is TGTGCCAGCAGTTCCCTGCAAGGCCCCTCCTCCTACGAGCAGTACTTC. Residues: CASSSLQGPSSYEQYF.

This clonotype has a count of ten or more. The V call is TRBV7-9, the J call TRBJ2-7, with a weak D call TRBD1 (6 bases). CDR1 and CDR2 (germline): SEHNR, FQNEAQ (reference sequence). With 3 bases removed from V and 2 bases from J, the gap between germline ends came to 8 bases. The CDR3 is 13 amino acids. In DNA, the CDR3 is TGTGCCAGCAGCTTTGGGACAACCTACGAGCAGTACTTC. Translating it yields CASSFGTTYEQYF.

This chain links TRBV6-2 or TRBV6-3 with TRBJ2-7; D is uncertain. V lost 6 bases and J lost 3, with 18 bases in between. The CDR3 has 15 amino acids. Germline CDR1 is MNHEY and CDR2 is SVGEGT. The DNA of the CDR3 is TGTGCCAGCAGAATCGCAGGACGTACCGGCTACGAGCAGTACTTC. This encodes CASRIAGRTGYEQYF.

The rearrangement uses TRBV5-1 and TRBJ2-3, with 10 bases lining up with TRBD1. This CDR3 is 15 amino acids long. V dropped 4 bases and J dropped 4; count of bases not matched to a gene: 6. The V gene's germline CDR1 is SGHRS and CDR2 YFSETQ. CDR3 region: CASSLSGTGADTQYF. The CDR3, as DNA: TGCGCCAGCAGCCTATCGGGGACAGGGGCAGATACGCAGTATTTT.

This clonotype was counted between two and nine times. The V and J genes are TRBV10-3 and TRBJ1-1; 8 positions match TRBD1. After removal of 5 bases from V and 4 bases from J, the junction contained 9 bases not matched to a gene. Germline CDR1 ENHRY, CDR2 SYGVKD. The CDR3 loop spans 15 amino acids. CDR3 sequence reads: CAISTRGRDGTEAFF. CDR3 nucleotide sequence: TGTGCCATCAGTACCAGGGGGCGCGACGGCACTGAAGCTTTCTTT.

This clonotype appeared a few times. This sequence joins TRBV11-1 and TRBJ2-7; possibly TRBD1 for D (5 bases). The CDR3 has 19 amino acids. Trimming removed 0 bases at V and 5 bases at J, with 26 bases between. CDR1 is SGHAT, CDR2 FQDESV, per germline (reference sequence). The CDR3 coding sequence is TGTGCCAGCAGCTTAGCCGACCGACTGGGGCTACGCGGAGTCCACGAGCAGTACTTC. Amino acid sequence: CASSLADRLGLRGVHEQYF.

The rearrangement joins TRBV3-1 to TRBJ2-1; 7 nucleotides line up with TRBD1. V dropped 8 bases and J dropped 5; count of bases not matched to a gene: 12. The CDR3 contains 15 residues. Looked up from germline, CDR1 is LGHDT and CDR2 is YNNKEL (reference sequence). As DNA, the CDR3 is TGTGCCAGCGAGAGTCCCGGGACAGCCGACAATGAGCAGTTCTTC. Residues: CASESPGTADNEQFF.

As regards this clonotype: One end of the junction fails to match germline, which may point to a read error. The chain carries TRBV4-2 and TRBJ2-1; TRBD2 agrees at 8 bases. The CDR3 length is 16 residues. Germline CDR1 and CDR2: LGHNA and YNFKEQ. The CDR3 loop is CASSQNSGNLYKEQFF. CDR3 nucleotide sequence: TGTGCCAGCAGCCAGAATAGCGGGAATCTGTACAAGGAGCAGTTCTTC.

The chain is built from TRBV7-2 and TRBJ2-7; D not resolved. Germline V gives CDR1 SGHTA, CDR2 FQGNSA. Trimming pared 4 bases from V and 0 bases from J, leaving 7 bases between. The CDR3 runs to 13 residues. CDR3: CASSSFDSYEQYF. The CDR3 DNA follows: TGTGCCAGCAGCTCCTTCGACTCCTACGAGCAGTACTTC.

CDR3 in amino acids: CASSEQGREQFF. The CDR3 bases are TGTGCCAGCAGCGAACAGGGGAGGGAGCAGTTCTTC. This sequence joins TRBV5-6 and TRBJ2-1; the D gene is possibly TRBD1 (7 bases). The CDR3 extends over 12 amino acids. The V end was cut by 4 bases, the J end by 10 bases, with 12 bases between. From germline, CDR1 is SGHDT and CDR2 YYEEEE.

V gene TRBV30 combines with J gene TRBJ2-7; D is perhaps TRBD2 (6 bases). The CDR3 extends over 13 amino acids. Germline CDR1 reads GTSNPN; CDR2 reads SVGIG (reference sequence). The V gene lost 2 bases and the J gene lost 6 bases, with 14 bases spanning the gap. CDR3 bases: TGTGCCTGGAGTATAAACGTCGGGGGCGAGCAGTACTTC. This sequence encodes CAWSINVGGEQYF. Variable domain in full (rest from reference TRBV30 and TRBJ2-7): SQTIHQWPATLVQPVGSPLSLECTVEGTSNPNLYWYRQAAGRGLQLLFYSVGIGQISSEVPQNLSASRPQDRQFILSSKKLLLSDSGFYLCAWSINVGGEQYFGPGTRLTVT.

This clonotype turned up a few times. The chain joins TRBV20-1 to TRBJ1-3, with D uncertain. Germline V gene sequence: CDR1 DFQATT, CDR2 SNEGSKA (reference sequence). The CDR3 is made up of 15 amino acids. Trimming cost V 0 bases and J 0 bases, with 9 bases left between them. Here the CDR3 reads CSARDSRFSGNTIYF. The CDR3 bases are TGCAGTGCTAGAGATTCGCGGTTCTCTGGAAACACCATATATTTT.

There are many counts of this clonotype. The V gene is TRBV7-8, the J gene TRBJ2-1, with TRBD2 matching 12 bases. The junction had 1 base not matched to a gene; V was cut back by 1 base and J by 3 bases. In germline, CDR1 is SGHVS, CDR2 FQNEAQ. This CDR3 comprises 16 residues. The CDR3 spells CASSLGGLAGYNEQFF. As DNA, the CDR3 is TGTGCCAGCAGCTTAGGGGGACTAGCGGGCTACAATGAGCAGTTCTTC.

In this sample, this clonotype turned up a few times. The chain recombines TRBV20-1 with TRBJ2-2; D uncertain. Germline-derived CDR1 and CDR2 are DFQATT and SNEGSKA (reference sequence). This CDR3 is 16 amino acids long. The V end was cut by 7 bases, the J end by 0 bases, with 18 bases between. The CDR3 region has the DNA TGCAGTGTCGCCAGGCCGCGGATGGCGAACACCGGGGAGCTGTTTTTT. Translating gives CSVARPRMANTGELFF.

This clonotype occurred a few times. The chain couples TRBV7-9 to TRBJ2-5; D not resolved. V lost 3 bases to trimming and J lost 7 bases, with 9 bases between them. The CDR3 totals 12 residues. CDR1 and CDR2 (germline): SEHNR, FQNEAQ (reference sequence). DNA of the CDR3: TGTGCCAGCAGCTTGGATGACTGGACCCAGTACTTC. It is translated as CASSLDDWTQYF.

This clonotype was seen a handful of times. The chain carries TRBV15 and TRBJ2-1; 8 bases line up with TRBD1. Germline loops: CDR1 LNHNV, CDR2 YYDKDF (reference sequence). This CDR3 is 16 amino acids long. V gave up 5 bases and J gave up 5 bases; unmatched junction bases: 11. The CDR3 region has the DNA TGTGCCACCAGCCCGAGCAGGAGGACAGGGAACAATGAGCAGTTCTTC. Its translation: CATSPSRRTGNNEQFF. Filled out from reference TRBV15 and TRBJ2-1, the complete variable domain reads DAMVIQNPRYQVTQFGKPVTLSCSQTLNHNVMYWYQQKSSQAPKLLFHYYDKDFNNEADTPDNFQSRRPNTSFCFLDIRSPGLGDTAMYLCATSPSRRTGNNEQFFGPGTRLTVL.

The chain links TRBV20-1 to TRBJ2-2, with D possibly being TRBD2 (6 bases). This CDR3 contains 12 residues. The V and J ends lost 3 bases and 4 bases respectively, with 6 bases between them. The germline gives CDR1 DFQATT, CDR2 SNEGSKA (reference sequence). For the CDR3, the DNA is TGCAGTGCTAGGGGACTCACCGGGGAGCTGTTTTTT. Its translation is CSARGLTGELFF.

This clonotype showed up many times. The V and J genes are TRBV7-9 and TRBJ2-5; unclear D gene. V was shortened by 5 bases and J by 5 bases, with 18 bases between the two germline ends. The CDR3 has 15 amino acids. Germline V gene data show CDR1 as SEHNR and CDR2 as FQNEAQ (reference sequence). CDR3 protein: CASSRPTTEWETQYF. CDR3 nucleotide sequence: TGTGCCAGCAGCAGACCCACGACCGAGTGGGAGACCCAGTACTTC.

This clonotype was seen a few times. This chain links TRBV20-1 with TRBJ2-1, with 12 positions matching TRBD2. V lost 1 base to trimming and J lost 6 bases; unmatched junction nucleotides: 16. The CDR3 consists of 19 residues. CDR1 DFQATT and CDR2 SNEGSKA come from the germline V gene (reference sequence). This CDR3 reads CSARGLASGRAGSSNEQFF. The CDR3 DNA reads as TGCAGTGCTAGAGGCCTGGCTAGCGGGAGGGCCGGATCATCCAATGAGCAGTTCTTC.

The table lists this clonotype with a few counts. This chain uses TRBV29-1 with TRBJ2-1, with D possibly matching TRBD1 (6 bases). Germline V gene sequence: CDR1 SQVTM, CDR2 ANQGSEA. Trimming took off 3 bases at V and 5 bases at J, with 11 bases between the two ends. There are 13 residues in the CDR3. CDR3 DNA: TGCAGCGTTGATGGGGGCAGCAACAATGAGCAGTTCTTC. This codes for CSVDGGSNNEQFF.